A single sample is the source of the 16 T cell receptor beta chains below, sequenced in a study of CD8 T cells in ankylosing spondylitis (dated by TCRdb to the late 2010s). The library was produced with 5' RACE. The sample was run on an Illumina HiSeq 2500. In TCRdb, the public reads were trimmed at Q25 with fastp and aligned with MiXCR, with productive beta chains retained. Rows matching on CDR3 protein sequence are summarized as one entry with the most common DNA and genes. The sample profile shows 200,000 to 250,000 distinct CDR3 sequences; about a sixth of them were found once. About 42% of the sample goes to the ten largest clones. Which antigens these TCRs recognize remains unknown. The study at large found these results: A TCR beta motif made up of several highly homologous amino acid variants appeared to be characteristic of blood from ankylosing spondylitis patients.

The material sequenced was blood, either unsorted or a sorted T cell fraction (not recorded which). Every receptor here comes from a male donor with ankylosing spondylitis.

This clonotype has only a few counts. At one end, the junction sequence differs from germline, possibly due to a read error. The chain couples TRBV7-7 to TRBJ2-1, with D hard to call. CDR3 length: 15 residues. Germline V gene lookup returns CDR1 SSHAT and CDR2 FNYEAQ (reference sequence). The CDR3 DNA follows: TGTGCTAGCAGCGCCGAACCAAGGGCCTACAATGAGCAGTTCTTC. Protein sequence: CASSAEPRAYNEQFF.

The chain is built from TRBV27 and TRBJ2-7; D gene ambiguous. CDR3 length: 13 residues. Germline lookup yields CDR1 MNHEY and CDR2 SMNVEV (reference sequence). With 4 bases removed from V and 0 bases from J, the gap between germline ends came to 7 bases. CDR3 region: CASSSESSYEQYF. DNA for the CDR3: TGTGCCAGCAGTTCAGAGAGCTCCTACGAGCAGTACTTC.

V is TRBV24-1 and J is TRBJ2-7, with a possible D match to TRBD1 (6 bases). The CDR3 is 17 amino acids. V lost 8 bases and J 0 bases, leaving 22 bases between the germline ends. Germline loops: CDR1 KGHDR, CDR2 SFDVKD. The CDR3 DNA is TGTGCCACCAAGCCTGGCACCGAGGGGGAGAGCTCCTACGAGCAGTACTTC. Amino acid sequence: CATKPGTEGESSYEQYF.

V gene TRBV9 combines with J gene TRBJ2-3, with a possible D match to TRBD2 (6 bases). Looked up from germline, CDR1 is SGDLS and CDR2 is YYNGEE. This CDR3 comprises 15 residues. V lost 3 bases and J 0 bases, leaving 11 bases between the germline ends. CDR3 sequence reads: CASSAGTASTDTQYF. As DNA, the CDR3 is TGTGCCAGCAGCGCCGGGACTGCTAGCACAGATACGCAGTATTTT. Full variable domain (rest looked up from reference TRBV9 and TRBJ2-3): DSGVTQTPKHLITATGQRVTLRCSPRSGDLSVYWYQQSLDQGLQFLIQYYNGEERAKGNILERFSAQQFPDLHSELNLSSLELGDSALYFCASSAGTASTDTQYFGPGTRLTVL.

This clonotype was found a few times. The chain is built from TRBV10-3 and TRBJ1-4; TRBD1 matches at 9 bases. Per the germline V gene, CDR1 is ENHRY and CDR2 is SYGVKD. The J segment lost 5 bases and the V segment lost 8 bases, leaving 3 bases of the junction unmatched. CDR3 length: 13 residues. The CDR3 is CAIRDRENEKLFF. CDR3 nucleotides: TGTGCCATCCGGGACAGGGAAAATGAAAAACTGTTTTTT.

This clonotype was counted a few times. The rearrangement uses TRBV11-1 and TRBJ1-1; 9 nucleotides match TRBD1. CDR1 and CDR2 (germline): SGHAT, FQDESV (reference sequence). Losses at the gene ends were 1 base for V and 4 bases for J; bases not matched to a gene: 4. This CDR3 has 15 residues. For the CDR3, the DNA is TGTGCCAGCAGCTTAGAAGGGACAGGGACCACTGAAGCTTTCTTT. It specifies CASSLEGTGTTEAFF.

This clonotype was counted at least ten times. The chain combines TRBV10-3 with TRBJ2-3, with D possibly TRBD1 on 5 matching bases. The CDR3 covers 12 residues. Germline CDR1 is ENHRY and CDR2 is SYGVKD. The CDR3 region is CASGRAQDTQYF. In nucleotides, the CDR3 is TGTGCTTCCGGCAGGGCGCAAGATACGCAGTATTTT.

This chain links TRBV12-3 or TRBV12-4 with TRBJ1-2; the D is unclear. V was pared by 6 bases and J by 4 bases, with 9 bases between. The CDR3 length is 12 residues. CDR3 bases: TGTGCCAGCAGGAACAGTGCCTATGGCTACACCTTC. Amino acids: CASRNSAYGYTF.

This chain links TRBV20-1 with TRBJ2-5, with D unresolved. The CDR3 consists of 14 residues. Trimming removed 0 bases at V and 2 bases at J, with 10 bases between. CDR1 and CDR2 from the germline V gene are DFQATT and SNEGSKA (reference sequence). The CDR3 reads CSARDLPEQETQYF. The CDR3 DNA reads TGCAGTGCTAGAGATCTTCCGGAACAAGAGACCCAGTACTTC.

The chain has TRBV9 and TRBJ2-3; the D gene is possibly TRBD2 (6 bases). There are 14 residues in the CDR3. The germline V and J ends were trimmed by 2 bases and 5 bases, with 12 bases remaining between them. The V gene's germline CDR1 is SGDLS and CDR2 YYNGEE. CDR3 DNA: TGTGCCAGCAGCGTCCCGGACGGGAGAGATACGCAGTATTTT. It translates to CASSVPDGRDTQYF.

This chain links TRBV28 with TRBJ2-7, with D possibly being TRBD1 (5 bases). The CDR3 extends over 16 amino acids. In germline, CDR1 is MDHEN, CDR2 SYDVKM. The V end lost 5 bases, the J end lost 2 bases, and 19 bases lay between the germline ends. This chain's CDR3 is CASSLRQSQLTYEQYF. In DNA, the CDR3 is TGTGCCAGCAGTCTCCGACAGTCGCAACTGACCTACGAGCAGTACTTC.

The genes are TRBV4-3 and TRBJ2-1; D perhaps matches TRBD1 (6 bases). The CDR3 length is 16 residues. V was trimmed by 3 bases and J by 2 bases, leaving 14 bases between them. The germline V gene encodes CDR1 LGHNA and CDR2 YSLEER. The CDR3 loop reads CASSHITDSPYNEQFF. Here the CDR3 DNA reads TGCGCCAGCAGCCACATAACGGACAGCCCCTACAATGAGCAGTTCTTC.

This chain links TRBV20-1 with TRBJ2-7; possibly TRBD2 for D (6 bases). V lost 1 base to trimming and J lost 0 bases, with 13 bases between them. Per germline, CDR1 DFQATT and CDR2 SNEGSKA (reference sequence). There are 15 residues in the CDR3. CDR3 loop: CSARGLGLSSYEQYF. In DNA, the CDR3 is TGCAGTGCTAGAGGACTAGGTCTGAGCTCCTACGAGCAGTACTTC.

The chain carries TRBV5-5 and TRBJ2-3, with 7 nucleotides matching TRBD2. V gave up 3 bases and J gave up 1 base; unmatched junction bases: 5. The germline V gene encodes CDR1 SGHKS and CDR2 YYEKEE (reference sequence). The CDR3 has 15 amino acids. The CDR3 is CASSSRDYGTDTQYF. CDR3 coding DNA: TGTGCCAGCAGCTCACGGGACTACGGCACAGATACGCAGTATTTT.

This clonotype was observed a few times. The chain carries TRBV4-1 and TRBJ1-5; D may be TRBD1 (5 bases). Germline V gene sequence: CDR1 MGHRA, CDR2 YSYEKL. Trimming pared 1 base from V and 0 bases from J, leaving 10 bases between. There are 16 residues in the CDR3. The CDR3 sequence is CASSQAPGLSNQPQHF. The CDR3 nucleotides read TGCGCCAGCAGCCAAGCGCCAGGGCTTAGCAATCAGCCCCAGCATTTT.

This clonotype was observed a handful of times. J is TRBJ2-3 and V is TRBV7-9; TRBD2 agrees at 9 bases. From germline, CDR1 is SEHNR and CDR2 FQNEAQ (reference sequence). The CDR3 is 16 amino acids. With 2 bases clipped from V and 0 bases from J, the junction kept 3 bases outside the gene matches. CDR3 DNA: TGTGCCAGCAGCTTATTAGCGGGAGAGAGCACAGATACGCAGTATTTT. Its protein is CASSLLAGESTDTQYF.